This T cell receptor (beta chain) was identified during a study of blood T cell repertoires in COVID-19. CDR3 length: 15 amino acids. CDR1 is MGHRA, CDR2 YSYEKL, per germline. The V gene end was trimmed by 4 bases and the J gene end by 6 bases; junction bases not matched to a gene: 9. TCRdb's copy holds only in-frame clones and misses some; the assay was immunoSEQ multiplex PCR. The repertoire consists of roughly 97,000 clones, with approximately 83% occurring once and the leading ten covering more than 3%. The sequence was collected from a woman aged 80 or over with active or convalescent COVID-19. This chain links TRBV4-1 with TRBJ2-3, with TRBD2 matching 8 bases. The specimen sequenced was peripheral blood. As DNA, the CDR3 is TGCGCCAGCAGCCTAGCGGGGCAGACTTACGATACGCAGTATTTT. This gives the protein CASSLAGQTYDTQYF.